The next 10 T cell receptor beta chains were all read from a single sample in a study of T-cell reconstitution after alpha-beta-depleted transplantation in children. The TCRbeta library was prepared with unique molecular identifiers. TCRdb re-analysed the PCR reads in MiXCR, keeping a single row per CDR3 protein. The table lists just under 250,000 distinct CDR3 sequences, about 25% of them singletons. Specimen: PBMCs, collected before TCRalphabeta/CD19-depleted stem cell transplant. Every receptor here comes from a girl aged 2-10 years with Fanconi anemia, due to receive a stem cell transplant.

The V and J genes are TRBV5-1 and TRBJ2-2, with D tentatively TRBD1 or TRBD2 (5 bases each). Trimming took 4 bases from V and 4 from J, leaving 14 bases between them. Germline CDR1 is SGHRS and CDR2 is YFSETQ. The CDR3 consists of 15 residues. The CDR3 DNA reads TGCGCCAGCAGCCCCGGGACCTTTACCACCGGGGAGCTGTTTTTT. Amino acids: CASSPGTFTTGELFF.

This clonotype occurred many times. The chain is built from TRBV12-3 or TRBV12-4 and TRBJ2-7, with D unresolved. The CDR3 covers 11 residues. The V end lost 6 bases, the J end lost 2 bases, and 5 bases lay between the germline ends. CDR3 region: CASRATYEQYF. The CDR3, as DNA: TGTGCCAGCAGGGCTACCTACGAGCAGTACTTC.

This clonotype has at least ten counts. For the CDR3, the DNA is TGCAGCGCTACGGGGGTAGGCTATGGCTACACCTTC. It translates to CSATGVGYGYTF. The gene calls are TRBV29-1 and TRBJ1-2, with a weak D call TRBD1 (5 bases). CDR1 is SQVTM, CDR2 ANQGSEA, per germline. V was pared by 7 bases and J by 4 bases, with 13 bases between. This CDR3 has 12 residues.

This clonotype was observed a few times. The chain combines TRBV21-1 with TRBJ1-2; the D call in the table, TRBD1, was not verified against the DNA. TRBV21-1 corresponds to a pseudogene. This CDR3 comprises 14 residues. The chain's CDR3 is CASSKAKVRDGYTF. CDR3 coding DNA: TGTGCCAGCAGCAAAGCAAAGGTCAGGGATGGCTACACCTTC.

The genes are TRBV28 and TRBJ1-6; 7 bases are shared with TRBD1. The CDR3 spans 16 residues. Trimming removed 6 bases from V and 8 bases from J; junction bases left unmatched: 13. Germline-derived CDR1 and CDR2 are MDHEN and SYDVKM. The CDR3 region is CASSLLGQTQDSPLHF. The CDR3 coding sequence is TGTGCCAGCAGCCTACTGGGACAGACCCAAGATTCACCCCTCCACTTT. Full variable domain (remainder filled in from reference TRBV28 and TRBJ1-6): DVKVTQSSRYLVKRTGEKVFLECVQDMDHENMFWYRQDPGLGLRLIYFSYDVKMKEKGDIPEGYSVSREKKERFSLILESASTNQTSMYLCASSLLGQTQDSPLHFGNGTRLTVT.

This clonotype was recorded a few times. V gene TRBV5-1 combines with J gene TRBJ2-5; TRBD2 agrees at 9 bases. J lost 0 bases, V lost 2 bases, and 11 bases had no gene match. The germline gives CDR1 SGHRS, CDR2 YFSETQ. This CDR3 comprises 18 residues. CDR3: CASSFMTSGNRYQETQYF. The CDR3 DNA sequence: TGCGCCAGCAGCTTCATGACTAGCGGAAACCGGTACCAAGAGACCCAGTACTTC. Variable domain in full (rest from reference TRBV5-1 and TRBJ2-5): KAGVTQTPRYLIKTRGQQVTLSCSPISGHRSVSWYQQTPGQGLQFLFEYFSETQRNKGNFPGRFSGRQFSNSRSEMNVSTLELGDSALYLCASSFMTSGNRYQETQYFGPGTRLLVL.

This clonotype was found many times. The chain has TRBV10-3 and TRBJ2-1; TRBD2 might be the D (5 bases). V dropped 5 bases and J dropped 5 bases, with 10 bases sitting between them. The CDR3 sequence is 13 residues long. Germline V gene sequence: CDR1 ENHRY, CDR2 SYGVKD. CDR3 sequence: CAISPLAHNEQFF. CDR3 nucleotide sequence: TGTGCCATCAGTCCGCTAGCACACAATGAGCAGTTCTTC.

The gene calls are TRBV11-3 and TRBJ2-2; D remains ambiguous. The CDR3 has 14 amino acids. The V gene's germline CDR1 is SGHNT and CDR2 YENEEA. Trimming took off 0 bases at V and 5 bases at J, with 7 bases between the two ends. For the CDR3, the DNA is TGTGCCAGCAGCTTAGATCGATCGACCGGGGAGCTGTTTTTT. Translating it yields CASSLDRSTGELFF.

This clonotype was seen many times. This rearrangement joins TRBV20-1 to TRBJ2-7, with 10 bases identical to TRBD1. The length of the CDR3 is 13 residues. The V gene end was trimmed by 3 bases and the J gene end by 4 bases; junction bases not matched to a gene: 3. The germline CDR1 and CDR2 sequences are DFQATT and SNEGSKA (reference sequence). The CDR3 loop is CSASWDRGYEQYF. CDR3 in DNA: TGCAGTGCTAGCTGGGACAGGGGATACGAGCAGTACTTC.

In its sample, this clonotype was seen many times. The rearrangement uses TRBV5-1 and TRBJ2-3; 7 bases fit TRBD2. J lost 0 bases, V lost 1 base, and 8 bases had no gene match. Per germline, CDR1 SGHRS and CDR2 YFSETQ. The CDR3 contains 17 residues. The CDR3 nucleotides read TGCGCCAGCAGCTTGTGGGCTAGCGGAACTAGCACAGATACGCAGTATTTT. Residues: CASSLWASGTSTDTQYF.